These 15 T cell receptor beta chains were sequenced from one sample in a study of blood T cells in healthy people across ages. Then a second PCR, running about 7 to 11 cycles, was carried out with a sample-barcoded 5' primer and a J-beta primer mix. TCRdb reanalysed the 5' RACE reads using MiXCR and keeps one entry per CDR3 protein. The repertoire holds 1.5 million to 1.8 million distinct CDR3 sequences, with 42% as singletons. Material for sequencing was blood. These receptors were taken from a woman younger than 35 in good health.

This clonotype was observed a few times. The chain combines TRBV6-5 with TRBJ1-2; unclear D gene. CDR3 size: 12 residues. Germline lookup yields CDR1 MNHEY and CDR2 SVGAGI. Deletions cut 6 bases from V and 6 bases from J, with 11 bases between. The CDR3 DNA is TGTGCCAGCAGGACAACTGTTGATGGCTACACCTTC. Translation: CASRTTVDGYTF.

The chain uses TRBV27 and TRBJ2-7; TRBD1 matches at 7 bases. This CDR3 region has 14 residues. Trimming took 3 bases from V and 2 from J; bases not matched to a gene: 4. CDR1 MNHEY and CDR2 SMNVEV come from the germline V gene (reference sequence). DNA for the CDR3: TGTGCCAGCAGTTTCCGGACAGGACCCTACGAGCAGTACTTC. It specifies CASSFRTGPYEQYF.

This chain connects TRBV20-1 to TRBJ2-1, with D possibly matching TRBD2 (5 bases). Germline CDR1 is DFQATT and CDR2 is SNEGSKA (reference sequence). With 6 bases removed from V and 7 bases from J, the gap between germline ends came to 19 bases. CDR3 length: 14 amino acids. This chain's CDR3 is CSAGFPAGGNEQFF. The CDR3 DNA follows: TGCAGTGCAGGATTCCCGGCGGGTGGGAATGAGCAGTTCTTC.

V is TRBV6-5 and J is TRBJ2-1, with 12 bases that match TRBD2. Germline CDR1 is MNHEY and CDR2 is SVGAGI. V lost 6 bases, J lost 5 bases, and 2 bases stayed unmatched. The CDR3 sequence is 14 residues long. CDR3 sequence: CASRLAGGDNEQFF. In DNA form, the CDR3 reads TGTGCCAGCAGGCTAGCGGGGGGGGACAATGAGCAGTTCTTC.

The chain combines TRBV5-1 with TRBJ1-4, with D possibly TRBD1 on 6 matching bases. This CDR3 region has 16 residues. Germline assignment: CDR1 SGHRS and CDR2 YFSETQ. V was cut by 0 bases and J by 2 bases, with 11 bases left in between. This CDR3 is CASSLVGGSTNEKLFF. The CDR3, as DNA: TGCGCCAGCAGCTTGGTCGGGGGCTCGACTAATGAAAAACTGTTTTTT.

The chain uses TRBV6-6 and TRBJ1-1; D is unresolved. This CDR3 spans 15 amino acids. The germline V gene encodes CDR1 MNHNY and CDR2 SVGAGI (reference sequence). V was cut by 6 bases and J by 5 bases, with 19 bases left in between. DNA for the CDR3: TGTGCCAGCAGGGGCTTTGCGGTTGAAGGAACTGAAGCTTTCTTT. It specifies CASRGFAVEGTEAFF.

The V gene is TRBV12-3 or TRBV12-4, the J gene TRBJ1-3; weak D call: TRBD1 (5 bases). There are 16 residues in the CDR3. The ends were cut back, 5 bases at V and 1 base at J, with 15 bases in the middle. This CDR3 reads CASSIRDGGSGNTIYF. CDR3 DNA: TGTGCCAGCAGTATCCGGGACGGAGGATCTGGAAACACCATATATTTT.

This clonotype was found a few times. V gene TRBV6-6 combines with J gene TRBJ2-5, with D perhaps TRBD1 (5 bases). The V gene's germline CDR1 is MNHNY and CDR2 SVGAGI (reference sequence). Trimming removed 2 bases at V and 5 bases at J, with 12 bases between. The CDR3 is 14 amino acids. CDR3 amino acids: CASSYTGQVETQYF. In DNA, the CDR3 is TGTGCCAGCAGTTACACTGGACAAGTGGAGACCCAGTACTTC.

V and J are TRBV6-2 or TRBV6-3 and TRBJ2-7; 8 bases are shared with TRBD1. The CDR3 length is 14 residues. The V segment lost 5 bases and the J segment 2 bases; nucleotides outside the gene matches: 5. Germline V gene data show CDR1 as MNHEY and CDR2 as SVGEGT. The CDR3 DNA reads as TGTGCCAGCAGTGACAGGGGCCTCACCTACGAGCAGTACTTC. Translating gives CASSDRGLTYEQYF.

The V and J genes are TRBV29-1 and TRBJ2-2; the D gene is possibly TRBD2 (7 bases). This CDR3 comprises 15 residues. Trimming stripped 6 bases from V and 5 bases from J, with 19 bases between. Germline-derived CDR1 and CDR2 are SQVTM and ANQGSEA. The CDR3 DNA follows: TGCAGCGTCCCTAAATGGGAGGGGGGAACCGGGGAGCTGTTTTTT. Encoded protein: CSVPKWEGGTGELFF.

The rearrangement links TRBV21-1 to TRBJ2-4; TRBD2 was called by the table and not checked on the DNA. TRBV21-1 corresponds to a pseudogene. The length of the CDR3 is 20 residues. CDR3 DNA sequence: TGTGCCAGCACCAGCTCCCCAGGGCCCGGGCAGAACATAGCCAAAAACATTCAGTACTTC. It translates to CASTSSPGPGQNIAKNIQYF.

This clonotype has a handful of counts. In nucleotides, the CDR3 is TGTGCCAGCAGCTTGGCCGGTGCTGGCTATGGCTACACCTTC. Protein product: CASSLAGAGYGYTF. The V call is TRBV5-6, the J call TRBJ1-2; D unresolved. This CDR3 comprises 14 residues. The germline V and J ends were trimmed by 0 bases and 4 bases, with 10 bases remaining between them. The germline gives CDR1 SGHDT, CDR2 YYEEEE.

V usage is TRBV11-2 and J usage is TRBJ2-7, with TRBD1 matching over 9 bases. With 6 bases clipped from V and 0 bases from J, the junction kept 6 bases outside the gene matches. Germline CDR1 SGHAT, CDR2 FQNNGV. The CDR3 runs 15 residues. The CDR3 here is CASREPGQGSYEQYF. The CDR3 DNA sequence: TGTGCCAGCAGGGAACCGGGACAGGGCTCCTACGAGCAGTACTTC.

The gene calls are TRBV20-1 and TRBJ2-7; 11 bases map to TRBD1. Looked up from germline, CDR1 is DFQATT and CDR2 is SNEGSKA (reference sequence). The CDR3 contains 12 residues. Trimming removed 5 bases from V and 6 bases from J; junction bases left unmatched: 3. The DNA of the CDR3 is TGCAGTGCTTGGACAGGGGGCGCCGAGCAGTACTTC. It codes for CSAWTGGAEQYF.

This clonotype occurred a few times. The chain recombines TRBV4-1 with TRBJ1-2; possibly TRBD1 for D (5 bases). Trimming stripped 4 bases from V and 0 bases from J, with 12 bases between. Germline values: CDR1 MGHRA, CDR2 YSYEKL. The CDR3 length is 15 residues. CDR3 nucleotide sequence: TGCGCCAGCAGCCCACGGGCAGGGACTAACTATGGCTACACCTTC. Protein sequence: CASSPRAGTNYGYTF.